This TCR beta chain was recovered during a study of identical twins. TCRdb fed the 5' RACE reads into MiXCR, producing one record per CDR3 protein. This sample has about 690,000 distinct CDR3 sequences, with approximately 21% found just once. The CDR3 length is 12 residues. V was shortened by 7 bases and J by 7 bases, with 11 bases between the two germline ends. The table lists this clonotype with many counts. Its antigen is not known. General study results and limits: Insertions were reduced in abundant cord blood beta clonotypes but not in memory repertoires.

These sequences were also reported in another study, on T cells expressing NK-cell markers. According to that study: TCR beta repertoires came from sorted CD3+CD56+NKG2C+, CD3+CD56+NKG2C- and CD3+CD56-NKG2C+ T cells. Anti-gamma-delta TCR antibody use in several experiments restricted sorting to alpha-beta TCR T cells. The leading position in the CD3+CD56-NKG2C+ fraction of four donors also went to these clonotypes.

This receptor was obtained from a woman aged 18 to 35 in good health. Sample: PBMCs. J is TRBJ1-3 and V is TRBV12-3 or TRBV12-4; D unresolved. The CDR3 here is CASTPVGNTIYF. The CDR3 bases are TGTGCCAGCACCCCGGTCGGGAACACCATATATTTT.